A single sample gave rise to the 9 T cell receptor beta chains below, sequenced in a study of blood T cell repertoires in COVID-19. The table came from immunoSEQ multiplex PCR; TCRdb's copy has only in-frame clones and leaves some out. The data show over 100,000 clones, with approximately 90% seen just once and around 1.1% held by the top ten. Sequencing was carried out using peripheral blood. All receptors come from a human donor in a cohort sampled during active COVID-19.

The chain carries TRBV9 and TRBJ2-3; TRBD2 matches 9 bases. The V gene end was trimmed by 0 bases and the J gene end by 5 bases; junction bases not matched to a gene: 10. Germline V gene lookup returns CDR1 SGDLS and CDR2 YYNGEE. The CDR3 is 17 residues long. This chain's CDR3 is CASSVVASGGRKDTQYF. The CDR3 bases are TGTGCCAGCAGCGTAGTGGCCAGCGGGGGGCGGAAAGATACGCAGTATTTT.

Here the CDR3 DNA reads TGTGCCAGCAGTTCATGGACAGGGATGGGCAATCAGCCCCAGCATTTT. The encoded protein is CASSSWTGMGNQPQHF. The chain is built from TRBV28 and TRBJ1-5; 8 bases fit TRBD1. The V gene's germline CDR1 is MDHEN and CDR2 SYDVKM. V lost 4 bases, J lost 2 bases, and 7 bases stayed unmatched. This CDR3 has 16 residues.

This chain connects TRBV5-6 to TRBJ2-2; TRBD1 matches at 9 bases. This CDR3 spans 17 amino acids. CDR1 is SGHDT and CDR2 is YYEEEE in the germline V gene. The trim removed 4 bases at V and 1 base at J, leaving 8 bases unmatched. This chain's CDR3 is CASSPDTGGVNTGELFF. CDR3 coding DNA: TGTGCCAGCAGCCCGGATACAGGGGGCGTGAACACCGGGGAGCTGTTTTTT.

The chain employs TRBV6-2 or TRBV6-3 and TRBJ1-5, with 7 bases that match TRBD1. Trimming removed 6 bases from V and 0 bases from J; junction bases left unmatched: 14. The CDR3 length is 18 residues. Germline CDR1 MNHEY, CDR2 SVGEGT. The CDR3 spells CASSGGQPSYYSNQPQHF. In nucleotides, the CDR3 is TGTGCCAGCAGCGGGGGACAGCCTAGTTATTATAGCAATCAGCCCCAGCATTTT.

This clone was recorded only once. V and J are TRBV18 and TRBJ2-3, with a weak D call TRBD1 (8 bases). Trimming removed 2 bases at V and 1 base at J, with 13 bases between. CDR3 length: 16 residues. Germline CDR1 and CDR2: KGHSH and LQKENI. Here the CDR3 reads CASSPFTGGGTDTQYF. The CDR3 bases are TGTGCCAGCTCACCATTTACAGGGGGGGGCACAGATACGCAGTATTTT. Complete variable domain (other parts from reference TRBV18 and TRBJ2-3): NAGVMQNPRHLVRRRGQEARLRCSPMKGHSHVYWYRQLPEEGLKFMVYLQKENIIDESGMPKERFSAEFPKEGPSILRIQQVVRGDSAAYFCASSPFTGGGTDTQYFGPGTRLTVL.

V and J are TRBV5-1 and TRBJ2-5; 7 nucleotides agree with TRBD2. J was trimmed by 3 bases and V by 0 bases; bases with no gene match: 5. Germline V gene sequence: CDR1 SGHRS, CDR2 YFSETQ. This CDR3 is 15 amino acids long. In DNA form, the CDR3 reads TGCGCCAGCAGCTTGGGCCTAGCGGAGGAAGAGACCCAGTACTTC. Amino acid sequence: CASSLGLAEEETQYF.

The V call is TRBV10-3, the J call TRBJ1-3; TRBD1 agrees at 7 bases. The CDR3 extends over 17 amino acids. Trimming removed 6 bases from V and 0 bases from J; junction bases left unmatched: 11. CDR1 and CDR2 (germline): ENHRY, SYGVKD. Written as DNA, the CDR3 is TGTGCCATCAGGACCTTCAGGGGGGAAAGCTCTGGAAACACCATATATTTT. It codes for CAIRTFRGESSGNTIYF.

The V and J genes are TRBV7-8 and TRBJ2-7; D may be TRBD1 (6 bases). The CDR3 has 14 amino acids. Per germline, CDR1 SGHVS and CDR2 FQNEAQ. Trimming stripped 1 base from V and 4 bases from J, with 11 bases between. The CDR3 loop is CASSLDWQGYEQYF. The CDR3 region has the DNA TGTGCCAGCAGCTTAGATTGGCAGGGGTACGAGCAGTACTTC.

The rearrangement uses TRBV3-1 (or the pseudogene TRBV3-2) and TRBJ2-2, with 10 bases identical to TRBD2. V lost 3 bases and J lost 3; bases outside the gene matches: 13. Germline V gives CDR1 LGHDT, CDR2 YNNKEL (reference sequence). The CDR3 covers 19 residues. The CDR3 is CASSHEIAGGDKDTGELFF. The CDR3 bases are TGTGCCAGCAGCCACGAGATAGCGGGAGGTGATAAGGACACCGGGGAGCTGTTTTTT.